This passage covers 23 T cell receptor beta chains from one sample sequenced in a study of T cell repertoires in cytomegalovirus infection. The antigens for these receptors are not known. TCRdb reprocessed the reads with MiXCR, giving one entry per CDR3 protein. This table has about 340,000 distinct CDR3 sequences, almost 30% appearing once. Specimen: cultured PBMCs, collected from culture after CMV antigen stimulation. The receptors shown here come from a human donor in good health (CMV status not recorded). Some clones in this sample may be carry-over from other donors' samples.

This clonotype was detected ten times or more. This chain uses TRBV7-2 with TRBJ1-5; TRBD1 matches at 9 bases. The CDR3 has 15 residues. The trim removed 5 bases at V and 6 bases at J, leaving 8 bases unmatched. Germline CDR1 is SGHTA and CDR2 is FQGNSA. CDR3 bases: TGTGCCAGCAGCCTCGGACAGGGGTTGGCTCAGCCCCAGCATTTT. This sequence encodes CASSLGQGLAQPQHF.

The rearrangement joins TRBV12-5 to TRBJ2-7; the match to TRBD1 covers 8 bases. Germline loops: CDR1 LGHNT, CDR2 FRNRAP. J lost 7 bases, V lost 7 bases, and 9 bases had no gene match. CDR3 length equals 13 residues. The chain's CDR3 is CASALQGVGEQYF. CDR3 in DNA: TGTGCTAGTGCCTTACAGGGGGTAGGGGAGCAGTACTTC.

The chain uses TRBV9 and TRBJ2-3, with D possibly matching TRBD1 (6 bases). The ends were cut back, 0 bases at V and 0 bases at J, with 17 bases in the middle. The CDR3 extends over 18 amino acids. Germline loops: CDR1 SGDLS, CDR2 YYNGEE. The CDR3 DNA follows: TGTGCCAGCAGCGTAGCTGGGCAGGGGCTAACTAGCACAGATACGCAGTATTTT. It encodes CASSVAGQGLTSTDTQYF.

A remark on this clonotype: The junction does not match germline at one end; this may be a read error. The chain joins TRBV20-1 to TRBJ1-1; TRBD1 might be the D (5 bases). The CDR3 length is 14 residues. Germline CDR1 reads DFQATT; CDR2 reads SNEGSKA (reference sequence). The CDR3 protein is CSAREGRPNTEALF. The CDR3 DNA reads TGCAGTGCCAGAGAGGGACGGCCGAACACTGAAGCTTTGTTT.

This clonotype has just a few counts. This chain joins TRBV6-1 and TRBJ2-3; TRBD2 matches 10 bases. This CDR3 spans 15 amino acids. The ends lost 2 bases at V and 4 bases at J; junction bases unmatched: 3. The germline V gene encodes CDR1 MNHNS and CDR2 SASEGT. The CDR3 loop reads CASSELAGEADTQYF. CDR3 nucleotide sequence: TGTGCCAGCAGTGAACTAGCGGGAGAGGCAGATACGCAGTATTTT.

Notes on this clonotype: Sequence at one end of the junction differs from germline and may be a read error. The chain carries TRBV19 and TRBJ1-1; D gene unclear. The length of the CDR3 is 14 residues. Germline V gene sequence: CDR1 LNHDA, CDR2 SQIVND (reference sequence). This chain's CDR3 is CASADPPSNAEGFF. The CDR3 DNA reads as TGTGCCAGTGCCGACCCCCCCTCGAACGCTGAAGGTTTCTTT.

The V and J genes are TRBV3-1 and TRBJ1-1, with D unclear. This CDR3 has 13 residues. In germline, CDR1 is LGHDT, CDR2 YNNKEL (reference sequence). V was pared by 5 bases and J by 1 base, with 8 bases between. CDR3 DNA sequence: TGTGCCAGCAGCGGTGTGACGAACACTGAAGCTTTCTTT. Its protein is CASSGVTNTEAFF.

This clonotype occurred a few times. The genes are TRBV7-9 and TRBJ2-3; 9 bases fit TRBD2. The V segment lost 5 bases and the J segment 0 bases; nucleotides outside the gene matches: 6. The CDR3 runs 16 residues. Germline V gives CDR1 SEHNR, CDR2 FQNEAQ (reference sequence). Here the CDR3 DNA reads TGTGCCAGCAGCCACACTAGCGGGTCGAGCACAGATACGCAGTATTTT. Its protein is CASSHTSGSSTDTQYF.

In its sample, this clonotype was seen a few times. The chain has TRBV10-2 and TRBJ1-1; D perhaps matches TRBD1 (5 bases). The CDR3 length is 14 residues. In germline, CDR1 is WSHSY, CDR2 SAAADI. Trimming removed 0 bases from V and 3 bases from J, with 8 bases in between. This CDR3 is CASSESPGDTEAFF. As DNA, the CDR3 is TGCGCCAGCAGTGAGTCCCCGGGGGACACTGAAGCTTTCTTT.

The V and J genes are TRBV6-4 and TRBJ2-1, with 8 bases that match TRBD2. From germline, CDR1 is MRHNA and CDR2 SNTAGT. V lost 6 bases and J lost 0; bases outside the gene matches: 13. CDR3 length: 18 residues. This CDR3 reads CASRLYPRGTSSYNEQFF. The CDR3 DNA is TGTGCCAGCAGACTATACCCCCGGGGGACTAGCTCCTACAATGAGCAGTTCTTC.

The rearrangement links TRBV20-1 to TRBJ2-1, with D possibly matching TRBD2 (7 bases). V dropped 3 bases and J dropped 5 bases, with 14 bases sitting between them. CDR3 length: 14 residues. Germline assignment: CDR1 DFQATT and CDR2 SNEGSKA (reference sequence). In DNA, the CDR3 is TGCAGTGCTAGGGGGGGGGCCCCCCACAATGAGCAGTTCTTC. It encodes CSARGGAPHNEQFF.

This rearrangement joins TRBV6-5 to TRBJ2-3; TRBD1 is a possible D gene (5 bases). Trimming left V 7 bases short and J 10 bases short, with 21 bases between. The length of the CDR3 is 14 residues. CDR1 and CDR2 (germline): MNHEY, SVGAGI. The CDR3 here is CASNPEGAPRPQYF. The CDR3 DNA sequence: TGTGCCAGCAACCCGGAAGGGGCCCCCAGGCCGCAGTATTTT.

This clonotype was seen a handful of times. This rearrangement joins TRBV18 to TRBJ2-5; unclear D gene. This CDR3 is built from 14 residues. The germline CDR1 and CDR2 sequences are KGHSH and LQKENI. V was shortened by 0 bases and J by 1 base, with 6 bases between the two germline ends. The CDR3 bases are TGTGCCAGCTCACCACCGGACGTCCAAGAGACCCAGTACTTC. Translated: CASSPPDVQETQYF.

CDR3 sequence reads: CASSLDGRGDSPLHF. The CDR3 DNA sequence: TGTGCCAGCAGCTTAGATGGTCGGGGGGATTCACCCCTCCACTTT. The V gene is TRBV11-2, the J gene TRBJ1-6, with D tentatively TRBD1 (5 bases). There are 15 residues in the CDR3. Germline CDR1 is SGHAT and CDR2 is FQNNGV. Between the trimmed V and J ends, which lost 0 bases and 8 bases, there was a span of 11 bases. The full variable domain, completed using reference TRBV11-2 and TRBJ1-6, is EAGVAQSPRYKIIEKRQSVAFWCNPISGHATLYWYQQILGQGPKLLIQFQNNGVVDDSQLPKDRFSAERLKGVDSTLKIQPAKLEDSAVYLCASSLDGRGDSPLHFGNGTRLTVT.

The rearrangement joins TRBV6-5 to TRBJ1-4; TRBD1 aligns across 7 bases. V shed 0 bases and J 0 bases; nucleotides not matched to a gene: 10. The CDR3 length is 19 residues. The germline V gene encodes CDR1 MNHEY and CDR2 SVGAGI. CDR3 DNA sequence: TGTGCCAGCAGTTACTCGGGAGACCGGGACAGCCCAACTAATGAAAAACTGTTTTTT. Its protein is CASSYSGDRDSPTNEKLFF.

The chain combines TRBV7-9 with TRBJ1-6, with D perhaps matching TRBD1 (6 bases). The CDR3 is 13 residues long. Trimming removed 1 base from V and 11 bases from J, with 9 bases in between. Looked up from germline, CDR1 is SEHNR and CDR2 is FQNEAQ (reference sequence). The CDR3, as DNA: TGTGCCAGCAGCTTAGGGGGGGCGACACCCCTCCACTTT. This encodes CASSLGGATPLHF.

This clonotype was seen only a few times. CDR3: CASSPLREHEQFF. DNA for the CDR3: TGTGCCAGCAGCCCCCTCCGGGAGCATGAGCAGTTCTTC. The rearrangement uses TRBV7-2 and TRBJ2-1; tentatively, D is TRBD2 (6 bases). Germline CDR1 SGHTA, CDR2 FQGNSA. Trimming pared 5 bases from V and 8 bases from J, leaving 13 bases between. CDR3 length: 13 amino acids.

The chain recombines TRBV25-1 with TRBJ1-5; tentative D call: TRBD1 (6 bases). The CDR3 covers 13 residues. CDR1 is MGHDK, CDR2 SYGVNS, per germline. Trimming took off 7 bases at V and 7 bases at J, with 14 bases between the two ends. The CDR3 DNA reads TGTGCCAGCACCCCTCCGGGGGGCCAGCCCCAGCATTTT. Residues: CASTPPGGQPQHF.

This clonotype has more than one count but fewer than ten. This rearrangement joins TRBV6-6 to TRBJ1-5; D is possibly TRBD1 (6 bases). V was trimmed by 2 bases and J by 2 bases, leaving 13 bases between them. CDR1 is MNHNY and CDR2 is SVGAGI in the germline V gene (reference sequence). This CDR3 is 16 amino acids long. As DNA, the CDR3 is TGTGCCAGCAGTTACAGCGGACAGCGGGGCAATCAGCCCCAGCATTTT. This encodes CASSYSGQRGNQPQHF.

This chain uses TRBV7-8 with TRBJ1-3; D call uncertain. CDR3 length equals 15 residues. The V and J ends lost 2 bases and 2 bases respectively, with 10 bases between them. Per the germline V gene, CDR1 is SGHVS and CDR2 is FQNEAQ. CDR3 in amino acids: CASSLMRLAGNTIYF. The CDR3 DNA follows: TGTGCCAGCAGCTTAATGCGGTTAGCTGGAAACACCATATATTTT.

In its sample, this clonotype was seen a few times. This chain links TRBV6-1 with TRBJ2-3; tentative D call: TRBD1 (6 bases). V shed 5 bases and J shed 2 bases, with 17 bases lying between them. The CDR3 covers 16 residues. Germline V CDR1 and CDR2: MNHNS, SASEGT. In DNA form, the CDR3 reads TGTGCCAGCAGTCCTCAGGGGCAGGGCGCCACAGATACGCAGTATTTT. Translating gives CASSPQGQGATDTQYF.

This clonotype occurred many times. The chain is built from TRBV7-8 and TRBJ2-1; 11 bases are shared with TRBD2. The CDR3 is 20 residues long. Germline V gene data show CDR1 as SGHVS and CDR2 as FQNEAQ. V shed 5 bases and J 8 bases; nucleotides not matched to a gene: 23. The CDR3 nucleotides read TGTGCCAGCAGCCACACGGGGCTAGCGGGGGGCTCCTACCTACGGGATGAGCAGTTCTTC. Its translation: CASSHTGLAGGSYLRDEQFF.

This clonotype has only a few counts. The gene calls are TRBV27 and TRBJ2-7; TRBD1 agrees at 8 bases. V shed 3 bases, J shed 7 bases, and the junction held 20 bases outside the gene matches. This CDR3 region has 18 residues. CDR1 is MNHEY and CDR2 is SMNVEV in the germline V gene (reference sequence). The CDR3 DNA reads TGTGCCAGCAGTTTGGCAAACCCAGAATGGACAGGGTCGGGGGAGCAGTACTTC. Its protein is CASSLANPEWTGSGEQYF.